The rows below give T cell receptor beta chains drawn from one sample of a study of regulatory T cells in long-lasting Graves disease. Each CDR3 protein gets one entry after TCRdb re-called the multiplex PCR reads with MiXCR. Of 400,000 to 450,000 distinct CDR3 sequences listed, more than 12% were seen once; the top ten hold around 17%. These same records also appear under a second study, on T cells in Graves' hyperthyroidism and ophthalmopathy.

The material sequenced was peripheral blood mononuclear cells (PBMCs), taken at new diagnosis, from a patient treated with antithyroid drugs. These receptors all stem from a woman aged 30 to 39 with Graves disease. Both conserved end residues are part of each CDR3. Fields, in order: CDR3 length, J gene, D gene, clone size, V gene, CDR3 protein, CDR3 DNA. A D gene is named only where the DNA matches it firmly. Clone sizes are given selectively: once, few, many, or a class where the clone is expanded.

CDR3 length: 15
J gene: TRBJ2-2
D gene: TRBD2
clone size: many
V gene: TRBV7-9
CDR3 protein: CASSLSGRYTGELFF
CDR3 DNA: TGTGCCAGCAGCTTATCCGGGAGGTACACCGGGGAGCTGTTTTTT

CDR3 length: 19
J gene: TRBJ2-3
D gene: TRBD2
clone size: -
V gene: TRBV24-1
CDR3 protein: CATSDPTGTSGSRTDTQYF
CDR3 DNA: TGTGCCACCAGTGATCCAACTGGGACTAGCGGGAGTCGGACAGATACGCAGTATTTT

CDR3 length: 14
J gene: TRBJ2-3
D gene: -
clone size: many
V gene: TRBV7-8
CDR3 protein: CASSPTLGTDTQYF
CDR3 DNA: TGTGCCAGCAGCCCCACTTTGGGGACAGATACGCAGTATTTT

CDR3 length: 15
J gene: TRBJ2-3
D gene: TRBD2
clone size: many
V gene: TRBV28
CDR3 protein: CASSSPGLATHTQYF
CDR3 DNA: TGTGCCAGCAGTTCGCCGGGACTAGCAACCCATACGCAGTATTTT

CDR3 length: 14
J gene: TRBJ2-1
D gene: -
clone size: many
V gene: TRBV2
CDR3 protein: CASSSGMRLNEQFF
CDR3 DNA: TGTGCCAGCAGTTCTGGTATGCGGTTGAATGAGCAGTTCTTC

CDR3 length: 13
J gene: TRBJ2-1
D gene: -
clone size: many
V gene: TRBV6-9
CDR3 protein: CASSYPRGNEQFF
CDR3 DNA: TGTGCCAGCAGTTACCCAAGGGGTAATGAGCAGTTCTTC

CDR3 length: 13
J gene: TRBJ2-2
D gene: -
clone size: -
V gene: TRBV5-1
CDR3 protein: CASIPAVGGELFF
CDR3 DNA: TGCGCCAGCATCCCTGCGGTAGGCGGGGAGCTGTTTTTT

CDR3 length: 12
J gene: TRBJ1-5
D gene: -
clone size: few
V gene: TRBV14
CDR3 protein: CASSQDGQPQHF
CDR3 DNA: TGTGCCAGCAGCCAAGACGGGCAGCCCCAGCATTTT

CDR3 length: 17
J gene: TRBJ2-1
D gene: TRBD2
clone size: few
V gene: TRBV30
CDR3 protein: CAWSVGAGLAGANEQFF
CDR3 DNA: TGTGCCTGGAGTGTTGGCGCTGGACTAGCGGGAGCCAATGAGCAGTTCTTC

CDR3 length: 16
J gene: TRBJ2-7
D gene: TRBD1
clone size: -
V gene: TRBV28
CDR3 protein: CASSPLPGTGGGEQYF
CDR3 DNA: TGTGCCAGCAGTCCCCTGCCCGGGACAGGGGGGGGGGAGCAGTACTTC

CDR3 length: 12
J gene: TRBJ2-7
D gene: -
clone size: many
V gene: TRBV28
CDR3 protein: CASSWQVYEQYF
CDR3 DNA: TGTGCCAGCAGTTGGCAGGTATACGAGCAGTACTTC

CDR3 length: 13
J gene: TRBJ2-5
D gene: -
clone size: few
V gene: TRBV9
CDR3 protein: CASSSTSKETQYF
CDR3 DNA: TGTGCCAGCTCCTCGACTAGTAAAGAGACCCAGTACTTC

CDR3 length: 14
J gene: TRBJ2-1
D gene: -
clone size: -
V gene: TRBV10-2
CDR3 protein: CASSESNDPAVPFF
CDR3 DNA: TGCGCCAGCAGTGAGTCGAACGACCCTGCGGTCCCGTTCTTC

CDR3 length: 14
J gene: TRBJ2-4
D gene: -
clone size: few
V gene: TRBV19
CDR3 protein: CASSIGAARNIQYF
CDR3 DNA: TGTGCCAGTAGTATAGGAGCAGCAAGAAACATTCAGTACTTC

CDR3 length: 17
J gene: TRBJ2-1
D gene: TRBD2
clone size: many
V gene: TRBV18
CDR3 protein: CASSPGTSGRAGNEQFF
CDR3 DNA: TGTGCCAGCTCACCGGGGACTAGCGGGAGGGCCGGGAATGAGCAGTTCTTC

CDR3 length: 13
J gene: TRBJ2-7
D gene: TRBD2
clone size: few
V gene: TRBV19
CDR3 protein: CASRQAGDNGQYF
CDR3 DNA: TGTGCCAGTAGACAAGCGGGGGACAATGGGCAGTACTTC

CDR3 length: 12
J gene: TRBJ2-5
D gene: -
clone size: many
V gene: TRBV28
CDR3 protein: CASMADQETQYF
CDR3 DNA: TGTGCCAGCATGGCCGATCAAGAGACCCAGTACTTC

CDR3 length: 15
J gene: TRBJ2-5
D gene: TRBD1
clone size: many
V gene: TRBV12-3/TRBV12-4
CDR3 protein: CASSLGQGRGETQYF
CDR3 DNA: TGTGCCAGCAGTCTGGGACAGGGACGTGGGGAGACCCAGTACTTC

CDR3 length: 12
J gene: TRBJ2-1
D gene: TRBD1
clone size: -
V gene: TRBV7-9
CDR3 protein: CAVQGTGNEQFF
CDR3 DNA: TGTGCCGTACAAGGGACAGGGAATGAGCAGTTCTTC

CDR3 length: 14
J gene: TRBJ1-2
D gene: -
clone size: -
V gene: TRBV5-1
CDR3 protein: CASSPVAANYGYTF
CDR3 DNA: TGCGCCAGCAGCCCGGTGGCCGCTAACTATGGCTACACCTTC

CDR3 length: 16
J gene: TRBJ2-4
D gene: TRBD2
clone size: many
V gene: TRBV2
CDR3 protein: CASSQGTGTRRNIQYF
CDR3 DNA: TGTGCCAGCAGCCAGGGGACCGGGACTAGACGAAACATTCAGTACTTC

CDR3 length: 15
J gene: TRBJ2-2
D gene: -
clone size: few
V gene: TRBV5-1
CDR3 protein: CASSLTGANTGELFF
CDR3 DNA: TGCGCCAGCAGCTTGACGGGGGCTAACACCGGGGAGCTGTTTTTT

CDR3 length: 15
J gene: TRBJ2-7
D gene: -
clone size: many
V gene: TRBV6-5
CDR3 protein: CASSYAPGRTYEQYF
CDR3 DNA: TGTGCCAGCAGTTATGCCCCCGGACGGACCTACGAGCAGTACTTC

CDR3 length: 15
J gene: TRBJ1-1
D gene: -
clone size: few
V gene: TRBV6-2/TRBV6-3
CDR3 protein: CASSYSFSGNTEAFF
CDR3 DNA: TGTGCCAGCAGTTACTCGTTCTCAGGGAACACTGAAGCTTTCTTT

CDR3 length: 17
J gene: TRBJ1-5
D gene: -
clone size: many
V gene: TRBV10-3
CDR3 protein: CAISESTGVGNNQPQHF
CDR3 DNA: TGTGCCATCAGTGAGTCGACGGGCGTCGGAAACAATCAGCCCCAGCATTTT

CDR3 length: 16
J gene: TRBJ2-3
D gene: TRBD1
clone size: few
V gene: TRBV7-9
CDR3 protein: CASTKKPGQGADTQYF
CDR3 DNA: TGTGCCAGCACCAAAAAACCGGGACAGGGGGCAGATACGCAGTATTTT

CDR3 length: 16
J gene: TRBJ2-7
D gene: TRBD1
clone size: many
V gene: TRBV11-2
CDR3 protein: CASSNRRQGALGEQYF
CDR3 DNA: TGTGCCAGCAGCAATCGAAGACAGGGAGCCCTTGGCGAGCAGTACTTC

CDR3 length: 14
J gene: TRBJ2-7
D gene: -
clone size: many
V gene: TRBV20-1
CDR3 protein: CSARWLGVRYEQYF
CDR3 DNA: TGCAGTGCTAGATGGCTGGGAGTACGGTACGAGCAGTACTTC

CDR3 length: 14
J gene: TRBJ1-5
D gene: TRBD1
clone size: -
V gene: TRBV24-1
CDR3 protein: CATRDSRSNQPQHF
CDR3 DNA: TGTGCCACGAGGGACAGCCGTAGCAATCAGCCCCAGCATTTT

CDR3 length: 16
J gene: TRBJ1-1
D gene: -
clone size: many
V gene: TRBV12-5
CDR3 protein: CASGLVLGGGTTEAFF
CDR3 DNA: TGTGCTAGTGGTTTGGTACTTGGAGGGGGGACCACTGAAGCTTTCTTT

CDR3 length: 16
J gene: TRBJ2-1
D gene: TRBD2
clone size: many
V gene: TRBV24-1
CDR3 protein: CATSDRLAGVGNEQFF
CDR3 DNA: TGTGCCACCAGTGATAGACTAGCGGGAGTGGGGAATGAGCAGTTCTTC

CDR3 length: 16
J gene: TRBJ2-5
D gene: TRBD2
clone size: -
V gene: TRBV7-9
CDR3 protein: CASSLVGSGSMETQYF
CDR3 DNA: TGCGCCAGCAGCTTGGTGGGTAGCGGGAGTATGGAGACCCAGTACTTC

CDR3 length: 17
J gene: TRBJ2-1
D gene: TRBD2
clone size: many
V gene: TRBV29-1
CDR3 protein: CSANDRRLAGGYNEQFF
CDR3 DNA: TGCAGCGCCAACGACAGGAGGCTAGCGGGAGGGTACAATGAGCAGTTCTTC

CDR3 length: 15
J gene: TRBJ2-7
D gene: TRBD2
clone size: many
V gene: TRBV28
CDR3 protein: CASSPSGGGMAEQYF
CDR3 DNA: TGTGCCAGCAGTCCGTCGGGGGGGGGCATGGCCGAGCAGTACTTC

CDR3 length: 12
J gene: TRBJ1-5
D gene: -
clone size: few
V gene: TRBV5-4
CDR3 protein: CASSFYDQPQHF
CDR3 DNA: TGTGCCAGCAGCTTTTACGATCAGCCCCAGCATTTT

CDR3 length: 15
J gene: TRBJ2-5
D gene: TRBD1
clone size: -
V gene: TRBV9
CDR3 protein: CASSVQNRGSEIQYF
CDR3 DNA: TGTGCCAGCAGCGTACAAAACAGGGGGTCAGAGATCCAGTACTTC

CDR3 length: 16
J gene: TRBJ2-1
D gene: TRBD2
clone size: many
V gene: TRBV5-1
CDR3 protein: CASRENGAGAAEEQFF
CDR3 DNA: TGCGCCAGCAGGGAAAATGGGGCGGGAGCGGCGGAAGAGCAGTTCTTC

CDR3 length: 16
J gene: TRBJ2-3
D gene: TRBD2
clone size: many
V gene: TRBV6-5
CDR3 protein: CASSLTSGTGADTQYF
CDR3 DNA: TGTGCCAGCAGTTTAACTAGCGGGACCGGGGCAGATACGCAGTATTTT

CDR3 length: 10
J gene: TRBJ1-1
D gene: -
clone size: few
V gene: TRBV29-1
CDR3 protein: CSVVLPAAFF
CDR3 DNA: TGCAGCGTTGTCCTCCCCGCCGCTTTCTTT

CDR3 length: 11
J gene: TRBJ2-5
D gene: -
clone size: -
V gene: TRBV7-9
CDR3 protein: CASSPKQTQYF
CDR3 DNA: TGTGCCAGCAGCCCCAAGCAGACCCAGTACTTC

CDR3 length: 13
J gene: TRBJ1-1
D gene: -
clone size: few
V gene: TRBV29-1
CDR3 protein: CSVEGRLGAEAFF
CDR3 DNA: TGCAGCGTTGAGGGGAGGCTGGGGGCTGAAGCTTTCTTT

CDR3 length: 16
J gene: TRBJ2-7
D gene: TRBD2
clone size: few
V gene: TRBV9
CDR3 protein: CASSIHGTSGSYEQYF
CDR3 DNA: TGTGCCAGCAGCATCCACGGGACTAGCGGGAGCTACGAGCAGTACTTC

CDR3 length: 21
J gene: TRBJ2-2
D gene: TRBD2
clone size: -
V gene: TRBV6-5
CDR3 protein: CASSWPSSLTSGSLNTGELFF
CDR3 DNA: TGTGCCAGCAGTTGGCCCAGTTCCCTTACTAGCGGGAGTTTAAACACCGGGGAGCTGTTTTTT

CDR3 length: 14
J gene: TRBJ2-1
D gene: TRBD2
clone size: many
V gene: TRBV24-1
CDR3 protein: CATAALAGDNEQFF
CDR3 DNA: TGTGCCACCGCCGCGCTAGCGGGCGACAATGAGCAGTTCTTC

CDR3 length: 15
J gene: TRBJ1-6
D gene: -
clone size: -
V gene: TRBV4-2
CDR3 protein: CASSQDVGYNSPLHF
CDR3 DNA: TGTGCCAGCAGCCAAGACGTGGGGTATAATTCACCCCTCCACTTT

CDR3 length: 12
J gene: TRBJ2-7
D gene: -
clone size: many
V gene: TRBV29-1
CDR3 protein: CSARRLNYEQYF
CDR3 DNA: TGCAGCGCTCGACGACTGAACTACGAGCAGTACTTC

CDR3 length: 13
J gene: TRBJ2-1
D gene: TRBD2
clone size: many
V gene: TRBV18
CDR3 protein: CASSPPGAGEQFF
CDR3 DNA: TGTGCCAGCTCACCACCCGGAGCGGGAGAGCAGTTCTTC

CDR3 length: 15
J gene: TRBJ1-1
D gene: -
clone size: many
V gene: TRBV11-2
CDR3 protein: CASSLPWPQGTEAFF
CDR3 DNA: TGTGCCAGCAGCTTACCGTGGCCGCAGGGTACTGAAGCTTTCTTT